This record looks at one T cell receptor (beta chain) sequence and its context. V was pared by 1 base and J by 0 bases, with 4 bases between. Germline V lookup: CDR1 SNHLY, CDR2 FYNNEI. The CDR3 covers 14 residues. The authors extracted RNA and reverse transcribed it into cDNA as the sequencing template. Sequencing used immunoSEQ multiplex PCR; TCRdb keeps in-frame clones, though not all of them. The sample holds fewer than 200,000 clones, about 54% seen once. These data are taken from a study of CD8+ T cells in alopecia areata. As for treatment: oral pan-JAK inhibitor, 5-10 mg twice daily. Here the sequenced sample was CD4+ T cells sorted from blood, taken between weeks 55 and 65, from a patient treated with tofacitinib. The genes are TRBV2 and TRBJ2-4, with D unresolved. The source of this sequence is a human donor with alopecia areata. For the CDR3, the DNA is TGTGCCAGCAGTGAAGATCTAGCCAAAAACATTCAGTACTTC. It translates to CASSEDLAKNIQYF.